Following are 23 T cell receptor beta chains from one sample sequenced in a study of cytomegalovirus exposure and HLA in healthy donors. The PCR used 60 Vbeta and 13 Jbeta primers. Repertoires were generated with immunoSEQ multiplex PCR, while TCRdb's copy carries only in-frame clones and drops some. The listing records tens of thousands of clones. The sample consisted of PBMCs. These receptors were taken from a man younger than 45 in good health and CMV-seropositive.

The V and J genes are TRBV29-1 and TRBJ2-6; a weak D match, TRBD1 (6 bases). This CDR3 has 14 residues. Germline V lookup: CDR1 SQVTM, CDR2 ANQGSEA. Trimming stripped 7 bases from V and 0 bases from J, with 10 bases between. CDR3 sequence reads: CSADRISGANVLTF. CDR3 nucleotides: TGCAGCGCGGACAGAATCTCTGGGGCCAACGTCCTGACTTTC.

The chain uses TRBV9 and TRBJ1-5; 8 bases align to TRBD1. Germline CDR1 SGDLS, CDR2 YYNGEE. Unmatched junction bases numbered 2, after V lost 0 bases and J lost 3 bases. The CDR3 spans 15 residues. In nucleotides, the CDR3 is TGTGCCAGCAGCGTAGGGACAGGGTTCAATCAGCCCCAGCATTTT. Its translation: CASSVGTGFNQPQHF.

The chain has TRBV19 and TRBJ1-5; 7 positions agree with TRBD1. The length of the CDR3 is 15 residues. With V trimmed by 5 bases and J by 9 bases, 13 bases remained unmatched. Germline CDR1 LNHDA, CDR2 SQIVND (reference sequence). CDR3 residues: CASSWDSGGGRPQHF. In nucleotides, the CDR3 is TGTGCCAGTAGTTGGGACAGCGGCGGAGGACGGCCCCAGCATTTT.

DNA of the CDR3: TGTGCCACCAGCAGAATCATATCGGGCGGGTGGCCTCAAGAGACCCAGTACTTC. It is translated as CATSRIISGGWPQETQYF. The chain employs TRBV15 and TRBJ2-5, with TRBD2 as a possible D gene (5 bases). CDR3 length equals 18 residues. V lost 2 bases to trimming and J lost 2 bases, with 21 bases between them. Germline V CDR1 and CDR2: LNHNV, YYDKDF (reference sequence).

CDR3 sequence reads: CASSYSKRGVTDTQYF. The CDR3 nucleotides read TGTGCCAGCAGTTACTCGAAACGGGGGGTCACAGATACGCAGTATTTT. The rearrangement links TRBV6-5 to TRBJ2-3; 7 positions match TRBD2. V dropped 0 bases and J dropped 2; count of bases not matched to a gene: 5. CDR1 MNHEY and CDR2 SVGAGI come from the germline V gene. CDR3 length: 16 amino acids.

CDR3 sequence: CASSPHGGGGGTDTQYF. The CDR3 DNA is TGTGCCAGCAGCCCTCACGGCGGGGGGGGCGGCACAGATACGCAGTATTTT. V gene TRBV7-3 combines with J gene TRBJ2-3, with TRBD2 matching over 9 bases. CDR3 length: 17 amino acids. The ends lost 5 bases at V and 1 base at J; junction bases unmatched: 10. Germline CDR1 SGHTA, CDR2 FQGTGA.

This rearrangement joins TRBV29-1 to TRBJ2-1; 9 bases agree with TRBD2. The V and J ends lost 4 bases and 8 bases, in that order; junction bases with no gene match: 15. The CDR3 spans 16 residues. The V gene's germline CDR1 is SQVTM and CDR2 ANQGSEA. The CDR3 is CSVVSLGSGSIYEQFF. The CDR3 nucleotides are TGCAGCGTTGTCTCCTTAGGTAGCGGGAGTATCTATGAGCAGTTCTTC.

This chain's CDR3 is CASSSGLDYEQYF. The CDR3 bases are TGCGCCAGCAGCTCGGGACTGGACTACGAGCAGTACTTC. The chain carries TRBV5-1 and TRBJ2-7; D possibly corresponds to TRBD2 (6 bases). The CDR3 totals 13 residues. The germline V gene encodes CDR1 SGHRS and CDR2 YFSETQ. V lost 3 bases and J lost 3, with 10 bases in between.

V gene TRBV9 combines with J gene TRBJ2-2; 13 bases are a match to TRBD2. The CDR3 has 15 amino acids. Germline lookup yields CDR1 SGDLS and CDR2 YYNGEE. Unmatched junction bases numbered 0, after V lost 2 bases and J lost 5 bases. The CDR3: CASSVTSGGTGELFF. The CDR3 DNA reads as TGTGCCAGCAGCGTGACTAGCGGGGGGACCGGGGAGCTGTTTTTT.

The genes are TRBV2 and TRBJ2-1; D is ambiguous. V shed 3 bases and J shed 1 base, with 13 bases lying between them. In germline, CDR1 is SNHLY, CDR2 FYNNEI. The CDR3 sequence is 16 residues long. The CDR3: CASSDGSPISYNEQFF. The CDR3 DNA is TGTGCCAGCAGTGATGGCAGTCCGATTTCCTACAATGAGCAGTTCTTC.

The gene calls are TRBV6-1 and TRBJ1-2; TRBD1 might be the D (6 bases). The CDR3 has 14 residues. Germline assignment: CDR1 MNHNS and CDR2 SASEGT. The V and J ends lost 8 bases and 2 bases respectively, with 15 bases between them. This CDR3 reads CASLEWQGNYGYTF. CDR3 nucleotide sequence: TGTGCCAGCTTGGAGTGGCAGGGGAACTATGGCTACACCTTC.

The V and J genes are TRBV5-6 and TRBJ2-7; 10 bases map to TRBD2. Per germline, CDR1 SGHDT and CDR2 YYEEEE. The trim removed 4 bases at V and 0 bases at J, leaving 4 bases unmatched. The CDR3 runs 15 residues. CDR3 bases: TGTGCCAGCAGCCTCCTAGCGGGGGACTCCTACGAGCAGTACTTC. The encoded protein is CASSLLAGDSYEQYF.

The genes are TRBV18 and TRBJ1-1, with a tentative D call TRBD1 (6 bases). CDR3 length: 13 residues. V shed 6 bases and J shed 6 bases, with 14 bases lying between them. The V gene's germline CDR1 is KGHSH and CDR2 LQKENI. The CDR3 is CASSPGQSPEAFF. CDR3 bases: TGTGCCAGCTCCCCCGGACAGAGCCCTGAAGCTTTCTTT.

The rearrangement joins TRBV29-1 to TRBJ1-1, with TRBD1 matching over 8 bases. The CDR3 loop spans 14 amino acids. V lost 5 bases and J lost 0; bases outside the gene matches: 5. Germline V gives CDR1 SQVTM, CDR2 ANQGSEA. The DNA for the CDR3 is TGCAGCGTTACCCGGGGACAGGTGAACACTGAAGCTTTCTTT. Its translation is CSVTRGQVNTEAFF.

The genes are TRBV28 and TRBJ2-3, with 9 bases aligning to TRBD2. The CDR3 contains 17 residues. The V and J ends lost 2 bases and 5 bases, in that order; junction bases with no gene match: 11. CDR1 is MDHEN, CDR2 SYDVKM, per germline. CDR3: CASSLKLVETSGDTQYF. The DNA of the CDR3 is TGTGCCAGCAGTTTAAAGTTAGTAGAGACTAGCGGAGATACGCAGTATTTT.

The chain joins TRBV6-4 to TRBJ2-3; 8 nucleotides line up with TRBD2. The CDR3 totals 17 residues. After removal of 2 bases from V and 0 bases from J, the junction contained 7 bases not matched to a gene. Per the germline V gene, CDR1 is MRHNA and CDR2 is SNTAGT. In nucleotides, the CDR3 is TGTGCCAGCAGTGACGGTCGGGAGGGCCATAGCACAGATACGCAGTATTTT. It codes for CASSDGREGHSTDTQYF.

This chain links TRBV29-1 with TRBJ2-1; D might be TRBD1 (6 bases). The V end was cut by 2 bases, the J end by 7 bases, with 12 bases between. In germline, CDR1 is SQVTM, CDR2 ANQGSEA. The length of the CDR3 is 13 residues. CDR3 region: CSVETGIRNEQFF. CDR3 in DNA: TGCAGCGTTGAAACAGGGATACGAAATGAGCAGTTCTTC.

The V call is TRBV4-2, the J call TRBJ1-4; 10 nucleotides line up with TRBD1. This CDR3 contains 15 residues. CDR1 and CDR2 from the germline V gene are LGHNA and YNFKEQ. V was pared by 4 bases and J by 4 bases, with 3 bases of the junction left unmatched. CDR3 residues: CASSPGTGDNEKLFF. For the CDR3, the DNA is TGTGCCAGCAGCCCCGGGACAGGGGATAATGAAAAACTGTTTTTT.

The chain has TRBV19 and TRBJ2-3; D is perhaps TRBD2 (6 bases). The CDR3 contains 17 residues. The ends were cut back, 0 bases at V and 4 bases at J, with 17 bases in the middle. CDR1 and CDR2 (germline): LNHDA, SQIVND (reference sequence). CDR3 bases: TGTGCCAGTAGTATAGATTCAGGCAGTTGGGGGGCAGATACGCAGTATTTT. Translated, it gives CASSIDSGSWGADTQYF. The full variable domain, completed using reference TRBV19 and TRBJ2-3, is DGGITQSPKYLFRKEGQNVTLSCEQNLNHDAMYWYRQDPGQGLRLIYYSQIVNDFQKGDIAEGYSVSREKKESFPLTVTSAQKNPTAFYLCASSIDSGSWGADTQYFGPGTRLTVL.

The chain recombines TRBV18 with TRBJ2-3; 12 bases map to TRBD2. V lost 1 base and J lost 5; bases outside the gene matches: 4. The CDR3 is 16 residues long. CDR1 and CDR2 from the germline V gene are KGHSH and LQKENI. CDR3 sequence reads: CASSPRLAGAGDTQYF. DNA for the CDR3: TGTGCCAGCTCACCACGACTAGCGGGGGCCGGAGATACGCAGTATTTT.

The chain uses TRBV30 and TRBJ2-1; D is possibly TRBD1 (8 bases). The V gene's germline CDR1 is GTSNPN and CDR2 SVGIG (reference sequence). V was pared by 3 bases and J by 7 bases, with 19 bases between. This CDR3 is 15 amino acids long. CDR3 loop: CAWSPDRGGTNEQFF. The CDR3 DNA reads as TGTGCCTGGAGCCCTGACAGGGGAGGGACGAATGAGCAGTTCTTC.

The rearrangement uses TRBV30 and TRBJ2-1; the match to TRBD2 covers 7 bases. Unmatched junction bases numbered 11, after V lost 8 bases and J lost 4 bases. The CDR3 runs to 14 residues. Germline V gene lookup returns CDR1 GTSNPN and CDR2 SVGIG (reference sequence). The CDR3 region is CAGDLAVLYNEQFF. The CDR3 region has the DNA TGTGCCGGGGACCTAGCGGTACTATACAATGAGCAGTTCTTC. Drawing the rest from reference TRBV30 and TRBJ2-1, the complete variable domain is SQTIHQWPATLVQPVGSPLSLECTVEGTSNPNLYWYRQAAGRGLQLLFYSVGIGQISSEVPQNLSASRPQDRQFILSSKKLLLSDSGFYLCAGDLAVLYNEQFFGPGTRLTVL.

The genes are TRBV5-6 and TRBJ1-2, with 10 positions matching TRBD1. In germline, CDR1 is SGHDT, CDR2 YYEEEE. The CDR3 loop spans 15 amino acids. V gave up 1 base and J gave up 8 bases; unmatched junction bases: 8. The CDR3 spells CASSLPDRGRLGYTF. The DNA of the CDR3 is TGTGCCAGCAGCTTGCCCGACAGGGGGCGGCTCGGCTACACCTTC.